Below are 21 T cell receptor beta chains sequenced from a single sample in a study of T cells in Graves' hyperthyroidism and ophthalmopathy. The CDR3 regions of TCR beta were amplified from RNA transcripts. TCR CDR3 regions were first amplified by RT-PCR with HTBI primers. TCRdb ran MiXCR on the multiplex PCR reads and lists one entry per CDR3 protein. The sample lists about half a million distinct CDR3 sequences, about 20% occurring once. Sequencing was done on a sample of blood. The receptors were gathered from a woman in her 70s with Graves' ophthalmopathy.

The chain uses TRBV29-1 and TRBJ2-2; no clear D gene. Germline-derived CDR1 and CDR2 are SQVTM and ANQGSEA. The CDR3 has 12 residues. The germline V and J ends were trimmed by 4 bases and 8 bases, with 11 bases remaining between them. The CDR3 spells CSVGRTAGELFF. Written as DNA, the CDR3 is TGCAGCGTTGGTAGGACGGCAGGGGAGCTGTTTTTT.

This clonotype was counted many times. The chain recombines TRBV6-5 with TRBJ2-5; D call uncertain. The V end lost 3 bases, the J end lost 3 bases, and 8 bases lay between the germline ends. This CDR3 is built from 13 residues. Germline-derived CDR1 and CDR2 are MNHEY and SVGAGI. CDR3 bases: TGTGCCAGCAGTTATCGACAAAAAGAGACCCAGTACTTC. It yields the protein CASSYRQKETQYF.

This clonotype has a handful of counts. The genes are TRBV12-3 or TRBV12-4 and TRBJ1-2, with no clear D. The germline V and J ends were trimmed by 4 bases and 6 bases, with 18 bases remaining between them. This CDR3 contains 15 residues. In nucleotides, the CDR3 is TGTGCCAGCAGTTCTGCCATAAATCCGCGCAATGGCTACACCTTC. Its protein product is CASSSAINPRNGYTF.

Many counts were recorded for this clonotype. The chain carries TRBV7-4 and TRBJ2-7; D gene unclear. Germline lookup yields CDR1 SGHVT and CDR2 SQSDAQ. Deletions cut 5 bases from V and 3 bases from J, with 14 bases between. This CDR3 spans 14 amino acids. CDR3 bases: TGTGCCAGCAGCGGCGGACCGCAGAGCTACGAGCAGTACTTC. Amino acids: CASSGGPQSYEQYF.

As for this clonotype: One end of the junction fails to match germline, which may point to a read error. This chain uses TRBV11-1 with TRBJ1-1; TRBD1 matches 9 bases. The CDR3 is 14 amino acids. Germline loops: CDR1 SGHAT, CDR2 FQDESV (reference sequence). CDR3 bases: TGTGCCAGCAGACCCGGGACAGGGAACCCTGAAGCTTTCTTT. This sequence encodes CASRPGTGNPEAFF.

This chain uses TRBV28 with TRBJ2-1; 12 positions agree with TRBD1. With 5 bases clipped from V and 7 bases from J, the junction kept 9 bases outside the gene matches. The CDR3 contains 16 residues. Germline V gene lookup returns CDR1 MDHEN and CDR2 SYDVKM. The CDR3 spells CASSEPGQGAGNEQFF. CDR3 nucleotides: TGTGCCAGCAGTGAACCGGGACAGGGGGCTGGGAATGAGCAGTTCTTC.

This clonotype was detected only a few times. The chain is built from TRBV28 and TRBJ2-7, with 8 bases identical to TRBD1. Looked up from germline, CDR1 is MDHEN and CDR2 is SYDVKM. The CDR3 has 15 amino acids. The junction had 12 bases not matched to a gene; V was cut back by 6 bases and J by 5 bases. CDR3 loop: CASSSGGAGIHEQYF. DNA for the CDR3: TGTGCCAGCAGCTCAGGGGGCGCAGGTATTCACGAGCAGTACTTC. Full variable domain (outside the CDR3, taken from reference TRBV28 and TRBJ2-7): DVKVTQSSRYLVKRTGEKVFLECVQDMDHENMFWYRQDPGLGLRLIYFSYDVKMKEKGDIPEGYSVSREKKERFSLILESASTNQTSMYLCASSSGGAGIHEQYFGPGTRLTVT.

The DNA for the CDR3 is TGTGCCAGTAGTTTATCGTCGAGGCTTCCGTACAATGAGCAGTTCTTC. Its protein is CASSLSSRLPYNEQFF. The gene calls are TRBV19 and TRBJ2-1; D is undetermined. Trimming took 5 bases from V and 4 from J, leaving 18 bases between them. Germline-derived CDR1 and CDR2 are LNHDA and SQIVND (reference sequence). The CDR3 runs to 16 residues.

This clonotype came up many times. The rearrangement uses TRBV12-3 or TRBV12-4 and TRBJ2-5; D perhaps matches TRBD2 (6 bases). CDR3 length equals 12 residues. Trimming stripped 6 bases from V and 9 bases from J, with 14 bases between. CDR3 in DNA: TGTGCCAGCAGCTTGCTAGCGCGGGCCCAGTACTTC. Translated: CASSLLARAQYF.

This clonotype was detected a few times. The V call is TRBV29-1, the J call TRBJ2-3; 11 positions agree with TRBD1. From germline, CDR1 is SQVTM and CDR2 ANQGSEA. CDR3 length: 14 residues. With V trimmed by 6 bases and J by 0 bases, 2 bases remained unmatched. DNA for the CDR3: TGCAGCGTAGGACAGGGGGCTAGCACAGATACGCAGTATTTT. Protein: CSVGQGASTDTQYF.

This clonotype was recorded a few times. This chain links TRBV11-2 with TRBJ1-1; a possible D gene is TRBD1 (6 bases). Germline CDR1 reads SGHAT; CDR2 reads FQNNGV. The CDR3 length is 15 residues. Trimming took off 3 bases at V and 2 bases at J, with 13 bases between the two ends. This CDR3 is CASSFTGRRNTEAFF. Here the CDR3 DNA reads TGTGCCAGCAGCTTCACAGGGAGAAGAAACACTGAAGCTTTCTTT.

There are many counts of this clonotype. This chain links TRBV7-3 with TRBJ2-3; D remains ambiguous. The germline V gene has CDR1 SGHTA and CDR2 FQGTGA. This CDR3 has 15 residues. V shed 1 base and J shed 0 bases, with 8 bases lying between them. In DNA, the CDR3 is TGTGCCAGCAGCTTAAGCCCACTAAGCACAGATACGCAGTATTTT. Amino acid sequence: CASSLSPLSTDTQYF.

This clonotype occurred a few times. V is TRBV29-1 and J is TRBJ1-1; TRBD1 aligns across 11 bases. There are 15 residues in the CDR3. Germline V gene sequence: CDR1 SQVTM, CDR2 ANQGSEA. Trimming cost V 4 bases and J 4 bases; bases outside gene matches: 8. In nucleotides, the CDR3 is TGCAGCGTTGTGGGACAGGGGGGACAGGTCACTGAAGCTTTCTTT. It specifies CSVVGQGGQVTEAFF.

This clonotype was seen at least ten times. The chain uses TRBV24-1 and TRBJ2-7, with TRBD1 as a possible D gene (5 bases). The CDR3 spans 13 residues. The germline CDR1 and CDR2 sequences are KGHDR and SFDVKD. Trimming stripped 4 bases from V and 8 bases from J, with 14 bases between. The CDR3 is CATSEVTAGKQYF. In nucleotides, the CDR3 is TGTGCCACCAGTGAAGTGACAGCAGGGAAGCAGTACTTC.

The CDR3 coding sequence is TGTGCCAGCAGCCCAACTCAACTTGAACACGGACAGCAGAACTATGGCTACACCTTC. This sequence encodes CASSPTQLEHGQQNYGYTF. This chain joins TRBV3-1 and TRBJ1-2; D is perhaps TRBD1 (6 bases). V dropped 4 bases and J dropped 2 bases, with 26 bases sitting between them. The CDR3 loop spans 19 amino acids. Per germline, CDR1 LGHDT and CDR2 YNNKEL (reference sequence).

The chain joins TRBV6-2 or TRBV6-3 to TRBJ2-4, with D possibly being TRBD2 (5 bases). This CDR3 is built from 12 residues. V shed 4 bases and J shed 13 bases, with 14 bases lying between them. Per the germline V gene, CDR1 is MNHEY and CDR2 is SVGEGT. In DNA, the CDR3 is TGTGCCAGCAGTTTGACTACTTTTGTACAGTACTTC. This codes for CASSLTTFVQYF.

The chain has TRBV7-2 and TRBJ2-1; 8 bases map to TRBD2. The germline V gene encodes CDR1 SGHTA and CDR2 FQGNSA. Germline trimming cut 3 bases from V and 12 bases from J; bases unmatched to any gene: 7. The CDR3 contains 13 residues. CDR3 loop: CASSFPGGPVQFF. The DNA of the CDR3 is TGTGCCAGCAGCTTTCCGGGAGGGCCTGTGCAGTTCTTC.

The V call is TRBV28, the J call TRBJ1-2, with 7 bases fitting TRBD1. Germline V gene sequence: CDR1 MDHEN, CDR2 SYDVKM. The V gene end was trimmed by 4 bases and the J gene end by 2 bases; junction bases not matched to a gene: 4. The CDR3 sequence is 14 residues long. The CDR3 region is CASSSGGRNYGYTF. CDR3 sequence (DNA): TGTGCCAGCAGTTCAGGGGGTAGGAACTATGGCTACACCTTC.

A few counts support this clonotype. This chain links TRBV30 with TRBJ1-3; D gene ambiguous. The CDR3 runs 17 residues. V was shortened by 0 bases and J by 0 bases, with 15 bases between the two germline ends. Germline-derived CDR1 and CDR2 are GTSNPN and SVGIG (reference sequence). The CDR3 loop is CAWSVRWKDFSGNTIYF. Here the CDR3 DNA reads TGTGCCTGGAGTGTAAGGTGGAAGGATTTCTCTGGAAACACCATATATTTT.

At least ten counts were recorded for this clonotype. The V call is TRBV11-2, the J call TRBJ2-7; a possible D gene is TRBD2 (6 bases). The CDR3 is 12 amino acids. Trimming took 1 base from V and 7 from J, leaving 8 bases between them. Germline-derived CDR1 and CDR2 are SGHAT and FQNNGV. CDR3 protein: CASSLVAGEQYF. The CDR3 DNA follows: TGTGCCAGCAGCTTAGTTGCGGGAGAGCAGTACTTC.

Concerning this clonotype itself: This sequence may be a read error, since a much larger clone differs from it by one base. The chain couples TRBV11-2 to TRBJ2-1; D is ambiguous. V lost 5 bases and J 10 bases, leaving 15 bases between the germline ends. CDR3 size: 13 residues. CDR1 is SGHAT and CDR2 is FQNNGV in the germline V gene. In DNA form, the CDR3 reads TGTGCCAGCAGCGCGGACCTACGGGCCGAGCAGTTCTTC. Amino acid sequence: CASSADLRAEQFF.